The clone carrying this T cell receptor beta chain was picked up many times. Antigen: not known. J gave up 3 bases and V 3 bases, and 9 bases lay outside the gene matches. The CDR3 extends over 18 amino acids. Germline CDR1 MNHNS, CDR2 SASEGT. Noted time point: newly diagnosed GD, antithyroid drugs for less than 3 months. The TCR library was prepared using RNA isolated from PBMCs. This entry comes from a study of regulatory T cells in long-lasting Graves disease. Overall study context: Newly diagnosed Graves' patients took antithyroid drugs under 3 months.

HTBI primers from iRepertoire and Arm-PCR of CDR3 regions yielded the TCR beta libraries. TCRdb re-analysed the multiplex PCR reads in MiXCR, keeping a single row per CDR3 protein. The data hold some 400,000 distinct CDR3 sequences, with about 15% observed a single time. Study-level results: Since the sample size was small, accuracy may have been reduced. Lower TCR diversity characterized persistent Graves' patients relative to newly diagnosed patients.

This sample was shared with a second study, whose subject was T cells in Graves' hyperthyroidism and ophthalmopathy. In that study: When the TCR CDR3 underwent first-round RT-PCR, the HTBI primer set was used.

The starting material was peripheral blood mononuclear cells (PBMCs), obtained at new diagnosis, from a patient treated with antithyroid drugs. The source is a woman aged 25 to 39 with Graves disease. The chain joins TRBV6-1 to TRBJ2-2; 11 nucleotides align to TRBD2. The CDR3, as DNA: TGTGCCAGCAGTGATGGACTAGCGGGCGCCTTGTACACCGGGGAGCTGTTTTTT. This sequence encodes CASSDGLAGALYTGELFF.